This entry lists 19 T cell receptor beta chains sequenced from one sample in a study of neurological immune-mediated disorders. TCRdb re-analysed the 5' RACE reads in MiXCR, keeping a single row per CDR3 protein. This sample yields about 60,000 distinct CDR3 sequences, of which more than 7.5% are seen a single time; about an eighth belongs to the top ten. Documented time point: longitudinal time-point 2. Sequenced material: PBMCs. The receptors were sampled from a man aged 25 to 40 in good health.

This chain links TRBV7-7 with TRBJ2-5, with 7 bases that match TRBD1. CDR3 length: 15 amino acids. After removal of 1 base from V and 4 bases from J, the junction contained 6 bases not matched to a gene. Germline V lookup: CDR1 SSHAT, CDR2 FNYEAQ (reference sequence). This CDR3 is CASSLGGTASETQYF. CDR3 nucleotide sequence: TGTGCCAGCAGCTTAGGGGGGACAGCCTCAGAGACCCAGTACTTC.

This clonotype appeared many times. The gene calls are TRBV10-3 and TRBJ1-3; a weak D match, TRBD1 (6 bases). V was cut by 6 bases and J by 0 bases, with 12 bases left in between. The CDR3 spans 15 residues. Germline V lookup: CDR1 ENHRY, CDR2 SYGVKD. The CDR3 region is CAIRPGDTSGNTIYF. The CDR3 region has the DNA TGTGCCATCAGGCCGGGGGACACCTCTGGAAACACCATATATTTT.

This clonotype was observed at least ten times. This chain joins TRBV5-1 and TRBJ2-1, with 11 bases matching TRBD2. Germline V CDR1 and CDR2: SGHRS, YFSETQ. The CDR3 consists of 16 residues. V lost 0 bases and J lost 7; bases outside the gene matches: 6. The CDR3 nucleotides read TGCGCCAGCAGCTTGGATCGGCTAGCGGGAGGTAATGAGCAGTTCTTC. This translates into CASSLDRLAGGNEQFF. The full variable domain, with the rest looked up from reference TRBV5-1 and TRBJ2-1, is KAGVTQTPRYLIKTRGQQVTLSCSPISGHRSVSWYQQTPGQGLQFLFEYFSETQRNKGNFPGRFSGRQFSNSRSEMNVSTLELGDSALYLCASSLDRLAGGNEQFFGPGTRLTVL.

The J gene is TRBJ2-5, the V gene TRBV11-2, with D uncertain. The CDR3 length is 14 residues. CDR1 is SGHAT, CDR2 FQNNGV, per germline. V was pared by 3 bases and J by 5 bases, with 13 bases between. As DNA, the CDR3 is TGTGCCAGCAGCTTTTCCCCCACTGTTGAGACCCAGTACTTC. Its translation is CASSFSPTVETQYF.

This clonotype has a count of ten or more. The gene calls are TRBV20-1 and TRBJ2-7; TRBD1 matches at 10 bases. The ends lost 3 bases at V and 6 bases at J; junction bases unmatched: 2. CDR3 length: 12 residues. Germline CDR1 DFQATT, CDR2 SNEGSKA (reference sequence). CDR3 nucleotide sequence: TGCAGTGCTAGCGACAGGGGGCCCGAGCAGTACTTC. This encodes CSASDRGPEQYF.

This clonotype came up many times. This sequence joins TRBV4-1 and TRBJ2-1; D might be TRBD1 or TRBD2, each matching 5 bases. Per the germline V gene, CDR1 is MGHRA and CDR2 is YSYEKL. The CDR3 extends over 19 amino acids. The V end was cut by 0 bases, the J end by 0 bases, with 18 bases between. CDR3 nucleotide sequence: TGCGCCAGCAGCCAAGATGTGGGGGTCCTTCGAAGCTCCTACAATGAGCAGTTCTTC. This translates into CASSQDVGVLRSSYNEQFF.

This clonotype occurred many times. The genes are TRBV7-9 and TRBJ2-1; 8 bases are a match to TRBD1. Trimming took 1 base from V and 3 from J; bases not matched to a gene: 5. The CDR3 has 16 residues. From germline, CDR1 is SEHNR and CDR2 FQNEAQ (reference sequence). The CDR3: CASSLVGTGLYNEQFF. The CDR3 nucleotides are TGTGCCAGCAGCTTAGTTGGGACAGGCCTCTACAATGAGCAGTTCTTC.

This clonotype was observed a handful of times. The CDR3, as DNA: TGTGCCAGCAGCCCGGTAGGAGCGGGAGAGGATGAGCAGTTCTTC. Translating it yields CASSPVGAGEDEQFF. The rearrangement joins TRBV5-6 to TRBJ2-1, with 8 bases that match TRBD2. The CDR3 runs 15 residues. Unmatched junction bases numbered 11, after V lost 4 bases and J lost 8 bases. The germline CDR1 and CDR2 sequences are SGHDT and YYEEEE.

This clonotype came up a few times. This sequence joins TRBV7-2 and TRBJ2-5, with unresolved D. Looked up from germline, CDR1 is SGHTA and CDR2 is FQGNSA. The CDR3 runs 17 residues. Trimming cost V 2 bases and J 2 bases, with 18 bases left between them. The CDR3 DNA reads TGTGCCAGCAGCTTAATCCGGGTAGGGCCTTTGCAAGAGACCCAGTACTTC. Protein product: CASSLIRVGPLQETQYF.

This clonotype was observed at least ten times. The chain couples TRBV6-5 to TRBJ1-1; maybe TRBD1 (5 bases). Looked up from germline, CDR1 is MNHEY and CDR2 is SVGAGI. V was trimmed by 0 bases and J by 0 bases, leaving 14 bases between them. The CDR3 has 17 amino acids. This chain's CDR3 is CASSYSGANPMNTEAFF. CDR3 bases: TGTGCCAGCAGTTACTCCGGGGCGAATCCTATGAACACTGAAGCTTTCTTT.

This clonotype was detected many times. The CDR3 region is CASSLRAGQLYEQYF. Here the CDR3 DNA reads TGTGCCAGCAGCTTAAGGGCGGGACAACTCTACGAGCAGTACTTC. V is TRBV7-2 and J is TRBJ2-7; D possibly matches TRBD1 or TRBD2 (6 bases each). CDR1 SGHTA and CDR2 FQGNSA come from the germline V gene. CDR3 length equals 15 residues. Trimming removed 2 bases from V and 3 bases from J, with 14 bases in between.

This clonotype occurred many times. The genes are TRBV7-9 and TRBJ2-1, with TRBD2 identical over 7 bases. The germline CDR1 and CDR2 sequences are SEHNR and FQNEAQ (reference sequence). J was trimmed by 9 bases and V by 7 bases; bases with no gene match: 18. CDR3 length: 16 residues. CDR3 in amino acids: CASTLRRSGDIGEQFF. CDR3 coding DNA: TGTGCCAGCACCCTCAGGAGAAGCGGGGATATCGGTGAGCAGTTCTTC.

This clonotype was observed at least ten times. V is TRBV20-1 and J is TRBJ1-1; D remains ambiguous. This CDR3 has 14 residues. Trimming removed 7 bases at V and 1 base at J, with 16 bases between. The germline V gene has CDR1 DFQATT and CDR2 SNEGSKA (reference sequence). The DNA for the CDR3 is TGCAGTGTCCCCCGGAGGGCAGGGAACACTGAAGCTTTCTTT. This gives the protein CSVPRRAGNTEAFF.

This clonotype was seen repeatedly, ten times or more. The chain employs TRBV20-1 and TRBJ2-1; unclear D gene. Trimming pared 3 bases from V and 1 base from J, leaving 10 bases between. Germline CDR1 DFQATT, CDR2 SNEGSKA (reference sequence). This CDR3 contains 14 residues. The CDR3 nucleotides read TGCAGTGCTAGGGGCCTCCTTTCCTACAATGAGCAGTTCTTC. It yields the protein CSARGLLSYNEQFF.

Ten or more counts support this clonotype. This rearrangement joins TRBV5-1 to TRBJ2-7; tentative D call: TRBD2 (7 bases). CDR1 is SGHRS and CDR2 is YFSETQ in the germline V gene. CDR3 length: 15 residues. Trimming left V 0 bases short and J 0 bases short, with 10 bases between. The CDR3 loop reads CASSLEGGNSYEQYF. The CDR3 region has the DNA TGCGCCAGCAGCTTGGAGGGGGGGAACTCCTACGAGCAGTACTTC.

This clonotype was counted at least ten times. The DNA of the CDR3 is TGTGCCAGTGGACTAGCTTCGGATACGCAGTATTTT. Amino acids: CASGLASDTQYF. This chain joins TRBV12-3 or TRBV12-4 and TRBJ2-3; 8 positions agree with TRBD2. The trim removed 9 bases at V and 6 bases at J, leaving 5 bases unmatched. The CDR3 totals 12 residues.

CDR3 in amino acids: CANTLGGTLGYTF. The DNA of the CDR3 is TGTGCCAACACTTTAGGAGGGACTTTGGGCTACACCTTC. The chain combines TRBV12-3 or TRBV12-4 with TRBJ1-2; a possible D gene is TRBD1 (5 bases). V was pared by 10 bases and J by 8 bases, with 20 bases between. This CDR3 has 13 amino acids.

This clonotype was detected many times. The chain couples TRBV12-3 or TRBV12-4 to TRBJ1-1; D ambiguous. This CDR3 is built from 14 residues. Trimming removed 1 base from V and 3 bases from J, with 9 bases in between. CDR3 region: CASSLERRDTEAFF. CDR3 sequence (DNA): TGTGCCAGCAGTTTAGAACGAAGGGACACTGAAGCTTTCTTT.

This clonotype has at least ten counts. This chain connects TRBV6-4 to TRBJ2-3, with 7 bases lining up with TRBD1. Germline values: CDR1 MRHNA, CDR2 SNTAGT. V lost 0 bases to trimming and J lost 2 bases; unmatched junction nucleotides: 2. The CDR3 covers 15 residues. CDR3 in DNA: TGTGCCAGCAGTGACTCCACAGGGGCCACAGATACGCAGTATTTT. Protein sequence: CASSDSTGATDTQYF.